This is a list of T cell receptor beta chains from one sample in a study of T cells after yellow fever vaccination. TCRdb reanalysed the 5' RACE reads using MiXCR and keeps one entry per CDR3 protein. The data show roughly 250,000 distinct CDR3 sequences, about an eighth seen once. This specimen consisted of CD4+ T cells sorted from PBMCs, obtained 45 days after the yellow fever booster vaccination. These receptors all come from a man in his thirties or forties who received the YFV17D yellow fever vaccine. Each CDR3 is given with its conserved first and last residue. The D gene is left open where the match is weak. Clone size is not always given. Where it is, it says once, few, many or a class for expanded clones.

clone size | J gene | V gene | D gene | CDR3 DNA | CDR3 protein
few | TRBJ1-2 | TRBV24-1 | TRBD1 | TGTGCCACCATGGGGGACAGTGCCTATGGCTACACCTTC | CATMGDSAYGYTF
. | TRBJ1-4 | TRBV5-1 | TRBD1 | TGCGCCAGCAGCAGGGACAGGGAGAATGAAAAACTGTTTTTT | CASSRDRENEKLFF
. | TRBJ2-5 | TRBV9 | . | TGTGCCAGCAGCGCCTCGGGAGTTAGAGAGACCCAGTACTTC | CASSASGVRETQYF
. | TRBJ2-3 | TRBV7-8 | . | TGTGCCAGCAGCTTAGTCTCTAGGGGGATCCTGGTCACGCAGTATTTT | CASSLVSRGILVTQYF
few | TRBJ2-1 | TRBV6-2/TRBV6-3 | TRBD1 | TGTGCCAGCAGGTCAGACAGGGCTCATGAGCAGTTCTTC | CASRSDRAHEQFF
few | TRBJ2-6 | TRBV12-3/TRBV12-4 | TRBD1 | TGTGCCAGCAGTTCCGGGACAGGGGAATCTGGGGCCAACGTCCTGACTTTC | CASSSGTGESGANVLTF
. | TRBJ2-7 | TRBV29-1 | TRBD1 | TGCAGCGTTGAAGGGGGTCCAGGGACAGGGAGATACGAGCAGTACTTC | CSVEGGPGTGRYEQYF
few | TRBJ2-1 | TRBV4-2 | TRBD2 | TGTGCCAGCAGCCTCAGAGCAGCGGGAGTCGGTAGGAATGAGCAGTTCTTC | CASSLRAAGVGRNEQFF
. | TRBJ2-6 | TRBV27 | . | TGTGCCAGCAGTCTACAGCCCCCGGGGGCCAACGTCCTGACTTTC | CASSLQPPGANVLTF
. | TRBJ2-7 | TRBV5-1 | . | TGCGCCAGCAGCTTGGAGGGACAAGGGGACGAGCAGTACTTC | CASSLEGQGDEQYF
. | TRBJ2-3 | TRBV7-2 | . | TGTGCCAGCAGCTTACGGGGCCCATCAGATACGCAGTATTTT | CASSLRGPSDTQYF
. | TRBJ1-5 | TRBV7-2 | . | TGTGCCAGCAGCTCGCGGGACATGAATCAGCCCCAGCATTTT | CASSSRDMNQPQHF
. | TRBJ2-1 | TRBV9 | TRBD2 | TGTGCCAGCAGCCTGGGACTAGCCTCCCAGCCCGAGCAGTTCTTC | CASSLGLASQPEQFF
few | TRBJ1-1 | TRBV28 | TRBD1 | TGTGCCAGCAGTGCTGGGACAGGGGGCAACACTGAAGCTTTCTTT | CASSAGTGGNTEAFF
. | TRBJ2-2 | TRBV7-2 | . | TGTGCAAGCAGCTTAGTACTGAGGGCCACCGGGGAGCTGTTTTTT | CASSLVLRATGELFF
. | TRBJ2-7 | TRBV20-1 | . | TGCAGTGCTAGAGTTTTTGGTCCGGTGCGGACCTTCGAGCAGTACTTC | CSARVFGPVRTFEQYF
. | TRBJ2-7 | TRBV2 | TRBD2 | TGTGCCAGCAGTTCCCTTACTAGCGGGATAAACTACGAGCAGTACTTC | CASSSLTSGINYEQYF
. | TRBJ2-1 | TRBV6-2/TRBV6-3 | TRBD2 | TGTGCCAGCAGCCAACTAGCGGGAGCCTTGGGTGAGCAGTTCTTC | CASSQLAGALGEQFF
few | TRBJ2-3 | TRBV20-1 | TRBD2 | TGCAGTGCCCCTCCCAGCGGGGGGAACACAGATACGCAGTATTTT | CSAPPSGGNTDTQYF
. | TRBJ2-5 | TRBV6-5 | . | TGTGCCAGCAGTTACCCCAACGGGAAGACCCAGTACTTC | CASSYPNGKTQYF
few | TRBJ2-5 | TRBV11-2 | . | TGTGCCAGCAGCTTAGCCGGGAGTAGGCAAGAGACCCAGTACTTC | CASSLAGSRQETQYF
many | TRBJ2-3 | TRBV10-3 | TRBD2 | TGTGCCACCTCTAGCGGGACTAGCACAGATACGCAGTATTTT | CATSSGTSTDTQYF
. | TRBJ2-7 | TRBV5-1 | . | TGCGCCAGCACCCTGAACCCAGGGTATCACGAGCAGTACTTC | CASTLNPGYHEQYF
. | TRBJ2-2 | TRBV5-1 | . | TGCGCCAGCAGCTCTGGACAGTCAGGGGACACCGGGAAGCTGTTTTTT | CASSSGQSGDTGKLFF
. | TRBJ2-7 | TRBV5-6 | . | TGTGCCAGCAGCCGGCTGACACTTGTATACGAGCGGTACTTC | CASSRLTLVYERYF
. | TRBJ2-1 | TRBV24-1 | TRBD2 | TGTGCCACCAGTGATCGACTAGCGGGAGGCTCGGGGGGCTACAATGAGCAGTTCTTC | CATSDRLAGGSGGYNEQFF
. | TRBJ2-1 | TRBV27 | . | TGTGCCAGCAGTTTTTTCGGCGACGGGCAGTTCTTC | CASSFFGDGQFF
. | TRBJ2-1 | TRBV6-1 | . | TGTGCCAGCAAATCGACAGGCTCCTACAATGAGCAGTTCTTC | CASKSTGSYNEQFF
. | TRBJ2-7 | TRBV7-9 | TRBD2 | TGTGCCAGCAGCTCGACTAGCGGGAGAGAGTCCTACGAGCAGTACTTC | CASSSTSGRESYEQYF
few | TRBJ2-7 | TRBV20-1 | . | TGCAGTGCTAGCCCGGACAGCTCTGGCGAGCAGTACTTC | CSASPDSSGEQYF
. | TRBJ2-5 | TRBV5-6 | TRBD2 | TGTGCCAGCAGCTTGGTGTTGACTAGCCGGGAGACCCAGTACTTC | CASSLVLTSRETQYF
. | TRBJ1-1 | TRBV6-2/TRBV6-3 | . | TGTGCCAGCAGTTATCAAGGGGTGACTGAAGCTTTCTTT | CASSYQGVTEAFF
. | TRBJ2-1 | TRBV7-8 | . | TGTGCCAGCAGCTTAGAGGCGGGGAATGAGCAGTTCTTC | CASSLEAGNEQFF
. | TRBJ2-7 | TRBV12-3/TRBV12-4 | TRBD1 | TGTGCCAGCGGATTGACAGGGGCCTCCTACGAGCAGTACTTC | CASGLTGASYEQYF
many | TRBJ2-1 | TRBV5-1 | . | TGCGCCAGCAGCTTGGGATCGCAGGGCAATGAGCAGTTCTTC | CASSLGSQGNEQFF
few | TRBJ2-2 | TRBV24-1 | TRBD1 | TGTGCCACCAGTGATTCCCGGGACAGGGGGCGCTTCGGGGAGCTGTTTTTT | CATSDSRDRGRFGELFF
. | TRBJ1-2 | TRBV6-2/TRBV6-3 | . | TGTGCCAGCAGTCCTCCTGGAAACTATGGCTACACCTTC | CASSPPGNYGYTF
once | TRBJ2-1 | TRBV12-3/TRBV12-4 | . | TGTGCCAGCAGTTTTTTAGCGGCTAATGAGCAGTTCTTC | CASSFLAANEQFF
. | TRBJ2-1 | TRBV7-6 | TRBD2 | TGTGCCAGCAGCTTACGCGGGAGTGTCTCCTACAATGAGCAGTTCTTC | CASSLRGSVSYNEQFF
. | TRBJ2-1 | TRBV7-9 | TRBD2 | TGTGCCAGCAGCTTAATGTGGACTAGCCCTAATGAGCAGTTCTTC | CASSLMWTSPNEQFF
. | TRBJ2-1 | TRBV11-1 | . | TGTGCCAGCAGCTTAGCGCTTTGGAGTTCATACAATGAGCAGTTCTTC | CASSLALWSSYNEQFF
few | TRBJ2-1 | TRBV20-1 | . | TGCAGTGCTAGAGATCGGAGGGTTCGGGGCAATGAGCAGTTCTTC | CSARDRRVRGNEQFF
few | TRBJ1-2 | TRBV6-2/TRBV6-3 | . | TGTGCCAGCAGTTCGACGGGTAATGGCTACACCTTC | CASSSTGNGYTF
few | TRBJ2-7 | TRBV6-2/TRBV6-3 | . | TGTGCCAGCAGCCGGGACATCTCCTACGAGCAGTACTTC | CASSRDISYEQYF
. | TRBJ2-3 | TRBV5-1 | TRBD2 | TGCGCCAGCAGCGGCCGGACTAGCGGGGGGACAGATACGCAGTATTTT | CASSGRTSGGTDTQYF
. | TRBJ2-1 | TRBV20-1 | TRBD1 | TGCAGTGCTAGGACCCCGCAGGGGGAGTCCTACAATGAGCAGTTCTTC | CSARTPQGESYNEQFF
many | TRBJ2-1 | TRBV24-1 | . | TGTGCCACCAGTGATTCCTCCCGGGACTCCAATGAGCAGTTCTTC | CATSDSSRDSNEQFF
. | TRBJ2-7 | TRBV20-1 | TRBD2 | TGCAGTGCTAGAGACCTAGCGGGAGGGGTGCACGAGCAGTACTTC | CSARDLAGGVHEQYF
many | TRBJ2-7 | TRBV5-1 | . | TGCGCCAGCAGTTCGGCGGGATCCTACGAGCAGTACTTC | CASSSAGSYEQYF
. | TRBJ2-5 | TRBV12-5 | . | TGTGCTAGTGGCTCCGGACACTCCAAAGAAGAGACCCAGTACTTC | CASGSGHSKEETQYF
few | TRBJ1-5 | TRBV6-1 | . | TGTGCCAGCAGTAGAGGACACCAAAATCAGCCCCAGCATTTT | CASSRGHQNQPQHF
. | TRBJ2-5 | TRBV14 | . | TGTGCCAGCAGCCATATCGGGAAAGGACCACAAGAGACCCAGTACTTC | CASSHIGKGPQETQYF
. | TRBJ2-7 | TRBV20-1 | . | TGCAGTGCTACTCTGCGGGTCTTGAGCTCCTACGAGCAGTACTTC | CSATLRVLSSYEQYF
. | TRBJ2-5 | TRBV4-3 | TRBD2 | TGCGCCAGCAGCCTCCTAGCGGGAGAAGAGACCCAGTACTTC | CASSLLAGEETQYF
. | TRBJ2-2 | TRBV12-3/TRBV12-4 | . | TGTGCCAGCAGTTTAGGGGCGTCCGGGGAGCTGTTTTTT | CASSLGASGELFF